Listed below are T cell receptor beta chains from one sample, sequenced in a study of blood T cell repertoires in COVID-19. Produced via immunoSEQ multiplex PCR; TCRdb's table is partial and in-frame only. The data show 150,000 to 200,000 clones, around 80% seen once. Sequenced: PBMCs or T cells enriched from blood (not recorded which). The receptors come from a woman in her fifties or sixties who had recovered from COVID-19. Both conserved end residues are part of each CDR3. Each record gives: V gene, clone size, D gene, J gene, CDR3 DNA, CDR3 protein. A D gene is named only where the DNA matches it firmly. A row's size may be missing; if present it is once, few, many or a size class.

v_gene: TRBV28
abundance: -
d_gene: -
j_gene: TRBJ1-2
CDR3nt: TGTGCCAGCAGTTTAAACTTCTATGGCTACACCTTC
CDR3aa: CASSLNFYGYTF

v_gene: TRBV19
abundance: -
d_gene: -
j_gene: TRBJ1-2
CDR3nt: TGTGCCAGTAGTATACGGGGGATCGATGGCTACACCTTC
CDR3aa: CASSIRGIDGYTF

v_gene: TRBV4-2
abundance: many
d_gene: -
j_gene: TRBJ2-7
CDR3nt: TGTGCCAGCAGCTCCTCCTCGGGCGAGCAGTACTTC
CDR3aa: CASSSSSGEQYF

v_gene: TRBV29-1
abundance: once
d_gene: TRBD1
j_gene: TRBJ2-1
CDR3nt: TGCAGCGTTGGTGGAGCTCGGGACAGGGGGAAGTACAATGAGCAGTTCTTC
CDR3aa: CSVGGARDRGKYNEQFF

v_gene: TRBV14
abundance: -
d_gene: TRBD1
j_gene: TRBJ1-1
CDR3nt: TGTGCCAGTTCGTCCGGGACAGTAAAACTTGAAGCTTTCTTT
CDR3aa: CASSSGTVKLEAFF

v_gene: TRBV7-2
abundance: -
d_gene: TRBD2
j_gene: TRBJ2-3
CDR3nt: TGTGCCAGCAGCCCCCAACCTAAGGCTAGCGGGGGCACAGATACGCAGTATTTT
CDR3aa: CASSPQPKASGGTDTQYF

v_gene: TRBV7-9
abundance: -
d_gene: -
j_gene: TRBJ2-7
CDR3nt: TGTGCCAGCAGCTTTAATTCGTACGAGCAGTACTTC
CDR3aa: CASSFNSYEQYF

v_gene: TRBV14
abundance: -
d_gene: -
j_gene: TRBJ1-1
CDR3nt: TGTGCCAGCAGCCAAGGTACAGGCCTCACTGAAGCTTTCTTT
CDR3aa: CASSQGTGLTEAFF

v_gene: TRBV19
abundance: -
d_gene: TRBD2
j_gene: TRBJ2-1
CDR3nt: TGTGCCAGTACCGCCCTTGGGGGGGTCAATGAGCAGTTCTTC
CDR3aa: CASTALGGVNEQFF

v_gene: TRBV27
abundance: -
d_gene: -
j_gene: TRBJ1-6
CDR3nt: TGTGCCAGCAGTTTATCCAACTCCTATAATTCACCCCTCCACTTT
CDR3aa: CASSLSNSYNSPLHF

v_gene: TRBV11-2
abundance: -
d_gene: -
j_gene: TRBJ1-1
CDR3nt: TGTGCCAGCAAACAGGGAAGGAACACTGAAGCTTTCTTT
CDR3aa: CASKQGRNTEAFF

v_gene: TRBV2
abundance: -
d_gene: -
j_gene: TRBJ1-2
CDR3nt: TGTGCCAGCAGTTCAGCAGGGAAGAGTGGCTACACCTTC
CDR3aa: CASSSAGKSGYTF

v_gene: TRBV9
abundance: -
d_gene: TRBD2
j_gene: TRBJ2-3
CDR3nt: TGTGCCAGCAGCGCCCCCCTGGGCGGGGGTCCAGATACGCAGTATTTT
CDR3aa: CASSAPLGGGPDTQYF

v_gene: TRBV11-3
abundance: -
d_gene: TRBD1
j_gene: TRBJ2-1
CDR3nt: TGTGCCAGCAGCAACCGGGACAGGGGTCTTGGGGATGAGCAGTTCTTC
CDR3aa: CASSNRDRGLGDEQFF

v_gene: TRBV5-1
abundance: -
d_gene: TRBD1
j_gene: TRBJ2-3
CDR3nt: TGCGCCAGCAGCTTCCGACAGGGGGGGGATGGCACAGATACGCAGTATTTT
CDR3aa: CASSFRQGGDGTDTQYF

v_gene: TRBV5-1
abundance: once
d_gene: TRBD1
j_gene: TRBJ1-1
CDR3nt: TGCGCCAGCAGCTTGGACAGGGGTACTGAAGCTTTCTTT
CDR3aa: CASSLDRGTEAFF

v_gene: TRBV2
abundance: -
d_gene: TRBD1
j_gene: TRBJ1-2
CDR3nt: TGTGCCAGCAGTGACGTTCTGGGCCGGGACAGGGAGAACTATGGCTACACCTTC
CDR3aa: CASSDVLGRDRENYGYTF

v_gene: TRBV7-3
abundance: -
d_gene: TRBD1
j_gene: TRBJ2-5
CDR3nt: TGTGCCAGCAGCTTACTATCGGGCAGGGGGCAGGAGACCCAGTACTTC
CDR3aa: CASSLLSGRGQETQYF

v_gene: TRBV27
abundance: -
d_gene: TRBD1
j_gene: TRBJ2-3
CDR3nt: TGTGCCAGCAGTGTCCTTGGGGGGACAGGGCTTAGTGATACGCAGTATTTT
CDR3aa: CASSVLGGTGLSDTQYF

v_gene: TRBV19
abundance: -
d_gene: -
j_gene: TRBJ1-1
CDR3nt: TGTGCCAGTAGGACAGGGAACACTGAAGCTTTCTTT
CDR3aa: CASRTGNTEAFF

v_gene: TRBV25-1
abundance: once
d_gene: TRBD1
j_gene: TRBJ2-1
CDR3nt: TGTGCCAGCAGTGAATGGGGGACAGGGTCCTACAATGAGCAGTTCTTC
CDR3aa: CASSEWGTGSYNEQFF

v_gene: TRBV5-6
abundance: -
d_gene: TRBD1
j_gene: TRBJ1-1
CDR3nt: TGTGCCAGCAGCCCCCGGGGACAGGGGAACACTGAAGCTTTCTTT
CDR3aa: CASSPRGQGNTEAFF

v_gene: TRBV5-1
abundance: few
d_gene: TRBD2
j_gene: TRBJ2-4
CDR3nt: TGCGCCAGCAGCTTGGTATTGAGCGGTCAGGGAGGGAAAAACATTCAGTACTTC
CDR3aa: CASSLVLSGQGGKNIQYF

v_gene: TRBV12-3/TRBV12-4
abundance: -
d_gene: -
j_gene: TRBJ1-2
CDR3nt: TGTGCTCAGCGTCGAAGTAACTATGGCTACACCTTC
CDR3aa: CAQRRSNYGYTF

v_gene: TRBV5-6
abundance: -
d_gene: -
j_gene: TRBJ1-2
CDR3nt: TGTGCCAGCAGCTACCGGGTCAAAGACTATGGCTACACCTTC
CDR3aa: CASSYRVKDYGYTF

v_gene: TRBV24-1
abundance: few
d_gene: TRBD1
j_gene: TRBJ1-5
CDR3nt: TGTGCCACCAGTGAGGCAAGACAGGGGGGGGGACCCCAGCATTTT
CDR3aa: CATSEARQGGGPQHF

v_gene: TRBV12-5
abundance: -
d_gene: TRBD1
j_gene: TRBJ2-3
CDR3nt: TGTGCTAGTGGTTTGATCCAGGGGGCAGGAGATACGCAGTATTTT
CDR3aa: CASGLIQGAGDTQYF

v_gene: TRBV21-1
abundance: few
d_gene: -
j_gene: TRBJ2-7
CDR3nt: TGTGCCAGCAGCAAAAGTGGCCCCACAGGGGGTAGCTCCTACGAGCAGTACTTC
CDR3aa: CASSKSGPTGGSSYEQYF

v_gene: TRBV18
abundance: -
d_gene: -
j_gene: TRBJ2-7
CDR3nt: TGTGCCAGCTCACTGCCGGGATCCTACGAGCAGTACTTC
CDR3aa: CASSLPGSYEQYF

v_gene: TRBV5-4
abundance: -
d_gene: -
j_gene: TRBJ1-1
CDR3nt: TGTGCCAGCAGCTTGGGTGGGGGCGGCGCTGAAGCTTTCTTT
CDR3aa: CASSLGGGGAEAFF

v_gene: TRBV2
abundance: once
d_gene: -
j_gene: TRBJ2-7
CDR3nt: TGTGCCAGCAGACTCAGCGAGACGTTCTCCTACGAGCAGTACTTC
CDR3aa: CASRLSETFSYEQYF

v_gene: TRBV7-9
abundance: -
d_gene: -
j_gene: TRBJ1-6
CDR3nt: TGTGCCAGCAGCTTACGGACAGTCCCTAATTCACCCCTCCACTTT
CDR3aa: CASSLRTVPNSPLHF